This passage covers 10 T cell receptor beta chains from one sample sequenced in a study of Graves' ophthalmopathy and Graves' hyperthyroidism. Amplified material comprised TCR beta CDR3 regions derived from RNA transcripts. Second-round multiplex PCR followed a first-round RT-PCR using HTBI primers. TCRdb used MiXCR to reprocess the multiplex PCR reads, holding one entry per CDR3 protein. The sample lists approximately 480,000 distinct CDR3 sequences; under 15% were seen once. The material sequenced was blood. The receptors derive from a woman in her 30s with Graves' ophthalmopathy.

The sample holds many counts of this clonotype. The V call is TRBV2, the J call TRBJ1-2; D might be TRBD1 (5 bases). The germline CDR1 and CDR2 sequences are SNHLY and FYNNEI. The CDR3 runs 13 residues. V gave up 8 bases and J gave up 4 bases, with 14 bases separating them. CDR3 DNA sequence: TGTGCCAGCCTTGCCCAGGGAGGCTATGGCTACACCTTC. As protein: CASLAQGGYGYTF.

This clonotype was seen at least ten times. CDR3: CSASVGGSGYTF. The CDR3 bases are TGCAGTGCTAGTGTAGGGGGCAGTGGCTACACCTTC. V gene TRBV20-1 combines with J gene TRBJ1-2; 7 bases align to TRBD1. This CDR3 region has 12 residues. After removal of 3 bases from V and 7 bases from J, the junction contained 5 bases not matched to a gene. Germline V gives CDR1 DFQATT, CDR2 SNEGSKA (reference sequence).

The rearrangement links TRBV2 to TRBJ2-3; no clear D gene. V gave up 7 bases and J gave up 6 bases, with 14 bases separating them. Germline V gene lookup returns CDR1 SNHLY and CDR2 FYNNEI. The CDR3 contains 13 residues. The CDR3 loop is CASTGRVVDTQYF. In nucleotides, the CDR3 is TGTGCCAGCACCGGAAGGGTGGTCGATACGCAGTATTTT. Filled out from reference TRBV2 and TRBJ2-3, the complete variable domain reads EPEVTQTPSHQVTQMGQEVILRCVPISNHLYFYWYRQILGQKVEFLVSFYNNEISEKSEIFDDQFSVERPDGSNFTLKIRSTKLEDSAMYFCASTGRVVDTQYFGPGTRLTVL.

Many counts were recorded for this clonotype. The chain uses TRBV28 and TRBJ2-2; D unclear. Deletions cut 6 bases from V and 4 bases from J, with 9 bases between. The CDR3 loop spans 13 amino acids. Germline V gene sequence: CDR1 MDHEN, CDR2 SYDVKM. This CDR3 reads CASRRPITGELFF. The DNA of the CDR3 is TGTGCCAGCAGAAGACCGATCACCGGGGAGCTGTTTTTT.

This clonotype has a count of ten or more. The chain joins TRBV6-2 or TRBV6-3 to TRBJ1-1; maybe TRBD1 (5 bases). Germline V lookup: CDR1 MNHEY, CDR2 SVGEGT. The CDR3 is 14 residues long. V was pared by 6 bases and J by 4 bases, with 15 bases between. The CDR3 loop is CASSRDGGSTEAFF. CDR3 sequence (DNA): TGTGCCAGCAGCCGTGACGGGGGGAGCACTGAAGCTTTCTTT.

This clonotype was seen ten or more times. The chain is built from TRBV28 and TRBJ1-5; TRBD1 matches 7 bases. The CDR3 is 15 amino acids. CDR1 MDHEN and CDR2 SYDVKM come from the germline V gene. V trimming: 3 bases; J trimming: 4 bases; junction bases outside the gene matches: 6. CDR3 nucleotide sequence: TGTGCCAGCAGTTTTGACCAGGACAGGAATCAGCCCCAGCATTTT. It codes for CASSFDQDRNQPQHF.

Remarks on this clonotype: Given a much more abundant clone one base away, this may be a read error. This sequence joins TRBV28 and TRBJ2-7, with D tentatively TRBD1 (7 bases). The CDR3 is 13 amino acids. Germline V gene data show CDR1 as MDHEN and CDR2 as SYDVKM. CDR3 in amino acids: CARRGDVSYEQYF. CDR3 DNA sequence: TGTGCCCGCAGGGGGGACGTGTCCTACGAGCAGTACTTC.

About this clonotype itself: A much larger clone differs by one base, so this may be a read error. No conserved phenylalanine or tryptophan is present at the end of the CDR3, so a read error is the likely explanation. The V and J genes are TRBV2 and TRBJ2-7; possibly TRBD2 for D (6 bases). The ends were cut back, 6 bases at V and 3 bases at J, with 15 bases in the middle. Germline CDR1 is SNHLY and CDR2 is FYNNEI. CDR3 length: 14 amino acids. Here the CDR3 reads CASRAGLSLYEQYL. DNA of the CDR3: TGTGCCAGCAGGGCGGGACTGTCGCTCTACGAGCAGTACTTA.

This clonotype was counted ten times or more. This chain links TRBV4-1 with TRBJ2-7, with D possibly TRBD2 on 5 matching bases. The CDR3 has 17 residues. V was clipped by 4 bases and J by 2 bases, with 21 bases between them. CDR1 is MGHRA and CDR2 is YSYEKL in the germline V gene. As DNA, the CDR3 is TGCGCCAGCAGCCTTTATACTCGGGGAGACAACACCTACGAGCAGTACTTC. Protein sequence: CASSLYTRGDNTYEQYF.

Many counts were recorded for this clonotype. The chain employs TRBV7-2 and TRBJ2-4; 11 nucleotides align to TRBD2. The germline V gene has CDR1 SGHTA and CDR2 FQGNSA. The CDR3 spans 14 residues. V was clipped by 1 base and J by 14 bases; unmatched bases: 7. The CDR3 DNA sequence: TGTGCCAGCAGCTTAGGGGGACTAGCGGAGCCTAAGTACTTC. Its protein is CASSLGGLAEPKYF. Together with reference TRBV7-2 and TRBJ2-4, the CDR3 gives the full variable domain: GAGVSQSPSNKVTEKGKDVELRCDPISGHTALYWYRQSLGQGLEFLIYFQGNSAPDKSGLPSDRFSAERTGGSVSTLTIQRTQQEDSAVYLCASSLGGLAEPKYFGAGTRLSVL.